These T cell receptor beta chains were read from a single sample in a study of identical twins. TCRdb itself ran the 5' RACE reads through MiXCR, one entry per CDR3 protein. The sample holds 1.5 million to 2 million distinct CDR3 sequences, less than 35% seen once. The specimen was cord blood. The receptors were gathered from a newborn girl in good health. CDR3s include the opening cysteine and the closing phenylalanine or tryptophan. A D gene is named only where the DNA matches it firmly. Clone size, where shown, is once, few, many, or a class for clones that have expanded.

d_call	clone_size	j_call	v_call	cdr3_nt	cdr3_aa
.	.	TRBJ2-3	TRBV6-2/TRBV6-3	TGTGCCAGCAGTCGGTTAGACCCACGGACAGATACGCAGTATTTT	CASSRLDPRTDTQYF
TRBD1	few	TRBJ1-2	TRBV10-3	TGTGCCATCAGTCCAGACAGGGAATATGGCTACACCTTC	CAISPDREYGYTF
.	.	TRBJ2-1	TRBV20-1	TGCAGTGCGCGACAAGTCTACAATGAGCAGTTCTTC	CSARQVYNEQFF
.	few	TRBJ1-2	TRBV5-1	TGCGCCAGCAGCTTGGGGCGGATCCCCGCGGATGGCTACACCTTC	CASSLGRIPADGYTF
.	few	TRBJ2-7	TRBV13	TGTGCCAGCAGCTTAGGCAGCCCGCCGGGATCCTACGAGCAGTACTTC	CASSLGSPPGSYEQYF
.	many	TRBJ2-1	TRBV29-1	TGCAGCGCCTCGGAAAATGAGCAGTTCTTC	CSASENEQFF
.	few	TRBJ2-7	TRBV20-1	TGCAGTGCTAGAGCTCCCCCTAAGGACGAGCAGTACTTC	CSARAPPKDEQYF
.	.	TRBJ2-7	TRBV18	TGTGCCAGCTCAATGGCGGGGCCTTTCAATGAGCAGTACTTC	CASSMAGPFNEQYF
.	.	TRBJ1-6	TRBV20-1	TGCAGTGCTAGAGTGGGACCCCATAATTCACCCCTCCACTTT	CSARVGPHNSPLHF
.	.	TRBJ2-2	TRBV5-1	TGCGCCAGCAGCTTGAGTTTGGCTTCCCTTAACACCGGGGAGCTGTTTTTT	CASSLSLASLNTGELFF
.	.	TRBJ1-4	TRBV4-1	TGCGCCAGCAGGCCTCTCTTTTCCGGACAACTTAATGAAAAACTGTTTTTT	CASRPLFSGQLNEKLFF
.	.	TRBJ2-3	TRBV5-6	TGTGCCAGCGGCTTGGCTAGTGATACGCAGTATTTT	CASGLASDTQYF
TRBD2	.	TRBJ2-7	TRBV20-1	TGCAGTGCTAGTCCCTATCTAGCGGGAGTGTACTCCTACGAGCAGTACTTC	CSASPYLAGVYSYEQYF
.	few	TRBJ2-7	TRBV21-1	TGTGCCAGCAGCAAAGAGGCGGGAGGCCCTAACGAGCAGTACTTC	CASSKEAGGPNEQYF
TRBD1	.	TRBJ1-1	TRBV6-1	TGTGCCAGCAGCCAAACAGGGGCGTCTGAAGCTTTCTTT	CASSQTGASEAFF
TRBD1	.	TRBJ1-4	TRBV27	TGTGCCAGCAGTCCTACCTTCGGGACAGGGGAAGAAAAACTGTTTTTT	CASSPTFGTGEEKLFF
.	many	TRBJ2-7	TRBV9	TGTGCCAGCAGCCCCCACAGGTACGAGCAGTACTTC	CASSPHRYEQYF
.	few	TRBJ1-2	TRBV5-1	TGCGCCAGCAGCTTGCAGCGGACAGAGAATGCTTATGGCTACACCTTC	CASSLQRTENAYGYTF
.	few	TRBJ1-5	TRBV28	TGTGCCAGCAGACCCCGGAGAGCAGGCAATCAGCCCCAGCATTTT	CASRPRRAGNQPQHF
TRBD2	.	TRBJ2-2	TRBV4-1	TGCGCCAGCAGCGCAACTAGCGGGGGGTTGACCGGGGAGCTGTTTTTT	CASSATSGGLTGELFF
TRBD2	.	TRBJ2-1	TRBV4-2	TGTGCCAGCAGCCACATAGCGGGCGGAAGCGATGAGCAGTTCTTC	CASSHIAGGSDEQFF
.	many	TRBJ1-4	TRBV7-9	TGTGCCAGCAGTCGGACAGCGGCAACTAATGAAAAACTGTTTTTT	CASSRTAATNEKLFF
TRBD2	few	TRBJ2-1	TRBV5-1	TGCGCCAGCAGCAAGGGGACTAGCTACAATGAGCAGTTCTTC	CASSKGTSYNEQFF
.	many	TRBJ2-5	TRBV3-1	TGTGCCAGCAGCCAATCGGAAGAGACCCAGTACTTC	CASSQSEETQYF
TRBD2	.	TRBJ2-1	TRBV7-2	TGTGCCAGAGCGGGGGGGCAGTTCTTC	CARAGGQFF
.	few	TRBJ1-2	TRBV3-1	TGTGCCAGCAGCCAAGACAGGGGATGGGATGGCTACACCTTC	CASSQDRGWDGYTF
.	.	TRBJ2-5	TRBV13	TGTGCCAGCAGCTCGGAAAGAGGCCCGCAGTACTTC	CASSSERGPQYF
.	few	TRBJ1-5	TRBV20-1	TGCAGTGCTAGAGATAGCAGGGGCAGGCAGCCCCAGCATTTT	CSARDSRGRQPQHF
TRBD2	.	TRBJ2-3	TRBV19	TGTGCCACCACAGGGACTAGCGGGACTAGCACAGATACGCAGTATTTT	CATTGTSGTSTDTQYF
.	.	TRBJ1-4	TRBV27	TGTGCCAGCAGCACTTGGGGCAGGGGTCCAACTAATGAAAAACTGTTTTTT	CASSTWGRGPTNEKLFF
TRBD1	few	TRBJ2-2	TRBV20-1	TGCAGTGCTGACGGACAGGGGAACACCGGGGAGCTGTTTTTT	CSADGQGNTGELFF
.	.	TRBJ2-3	TRBV20-1	TGCAGTGCTAGAGGAGGGGCGAGGACAGATACGCAGTATTTT	CSARGGARTDTQYF
TRBD2	few	TRBJ2-7	TRBV6-6	TGTGCCAGCAGTATAGCGGGAGGGCTAGGCGAGCAGTACTTC	CASSIAGGLGEQYF
TRBD1	few	TRBJ1-2	TRBV7-9	TGTGCCAGCAGCGGAACGCGAAGGGGGCTGTATGGCTACACCTTC	CASSGTRRGLYGYTF
.	.	TRBJ2-1	TRBV3-1	TGTGCCAGCAGCCAAGGCAGCGGATACAATGAGCAGTTCTTC	CASSQGSGYNEQFF
.	.	TRBJ2-7	TRBV6-1	TGTGCCAGCACCAAAGGGCCCCGCTCCTACGAGCAGTACTTC	CASTKGPRSYEQYF
.	few	TRBJ2-5	TRBV20-1	TGCAGTGCTAGACTCCAAGAGACCCAGTACTTC	CSARLQETQYF
TRBD2	.	TRBJ2-3	TRBV11-2	TGTGCCAGCAGCTTAGTACTAGCGGGAGGTCTAGATACGCAGTATTTT	CASSLVLAGGLDTQYF
.	.	TRBJ2-3	TRBV28	TGTGCCAGCAGTTTATCTCAGGAGCAGTATTTT	CASSLSQEQYF
TRBD1	few	TRBJ2-3	TRBV15	TGTGCCACCAGCAGAGAGGAGACAGGGTACACAGATACGCAGTATTTT	CATSREETGYTDTQYF
.	.	TRBJ2-1	TRBV28	TGTGCCGGCAGTTTGATGGGGATAAATGAGCAGTTCTTC	CAGSLMGINEQFF
.	.	TRBJ1-1	TRBV10-3	TGTGCCATCAGGGTTAAAACTGAAGCTTTCTTT	CAIRVKTEAFF
.	few	TRBJ1-5	TRBV10-3	TGTGCCATCAGTGTAGGCAGGGGCTTTTATAGCAATCAGCCCCAGCATTTT	CAISVGRGFYSNQPQHF
.	few	TRBJ2-5	TRBV6-2/TRBV6-3	TGTGCCAGCAGAGATCACTGGACTGTAAACCAAGAGACCCAGTACTTC	CASRDHWTVNQETQYF
TRBD2	.	TRBJ2-4	TRBV20-1	TGCAGTGCTGCCTGGACTAGCGGGGGGGGAAAAAACATTCAGTACTTC	CSAAWTSGGGKNIQYF
.	.	TRBJ1-4	TRBV25-1	TGTGCCAGCAGTGGACAGGTAGTAGGTGAAAAACTGTTTTTT	CASSGQVVGEKLFF
TRBD2	many	TRBJ2-3	TRBV5-1	TGTGCCAGCAGCTTAGCGGGGAACACAGATACGCAGTATTTT	CASSLAGNTDTQYF
TRBD2	.	TRBJ2-3	TRBV7-2	TGTGCCAGCAGCTTAGCTAGCGGGAGGGTCGCAGATACGCAGTATTTT	CASSLASGRVADTQYF
TRBD2	few	TRBJ2-7	TRBV2	TGTGCCAGTGGGACTAGCGGGGGTTTCTCCTACGAGCAGTACTTC	CASGTSGGFSYEQYF
TRBD2	few	TRBJ2-7	TRBV13	TGTGCCAGCAGCCCCCCTAGCGGGGGGGCCATTGCCGAGCAGTACTTC	CASSPPSGGAIAEQYF
.	few	TRBJ2-3	TRBV21-1	TGTGCCAGCAGCAAAAGGCCACCCCGGGAGTGGAACACAGATACGCAGTATTTT	CASSKRPPREWNTDTQYF
TRBD2	.	TRBJ2-4	TRBV20-1	TGCAGTGCTAGAGGACTAGCGGGGGACAAAAACATTCAGTACTTC	CSARGLAGDKNIQYF
.	few	TRBJ2-1	TRBV6-4	TGTGCCACGGCGTCGGGAGACGGGAATGAGCAGTTCTTC	CATASGDGNEQFF
.	.	TRBJ2-3	TRBV5-1	TGCGCCAGCAGCTTGGGGATATTGGGATATACGCAGTATTTT	CASSLGILGYTQYF
TRBD1	.	TRBJ1-2	TRBV12-3/TRBV12-4	TGTGCCAGCTCGGGACAGGGGGAGCATGGCTACACCTTC	CASSGQGEHGYTF
TRBD1	.	TRBJ2-7	TRBV4-2	TGTGCCAGCAGCCGTACCGGGACAGGGACCTACGAGCAGTACTTC	CASSRTGTGTYEQYF
.	.	TRBJ1-5	TRBV28	TGTGCCAGCAGTCCCCAGGACAGACCCAATCAGCCCCAGCATTTT	CASSPQDRPNQPQHF
.	few	TRBJ1-2	TRBV28	TGTGCCAGCAGTTTAGGGGGCACCTTCTATGGCTACACCTTC	CASSLGGTFYGYTF
.	.	TRBJ1-6	TRBV10-3	TGTGTCATCATGCGGGGTCTAGAGCCACCCCTCCACTTT	CVIMRGLEPPLHF
TRBD2	.	TRBJ2-5	TRBV7-2	TGTGCCAGCAGCTTTATTAGTTCCGGGACTAGGGGCCGCTCGTGGAATGAGCAGTACTTC	CASSFISSGTRGRSWNEQYF